This is a list of T cell receptor beta chains from one sample in a study of T-cell reconstitution after alpha-beta-depleted transplantation in children. TCRdb reanalysed the PCR reads using MiXCR and keeps one entry per CDR3 protein. The sample consists of 200,000 to 250,000 distinct CDR3 sequences, about 8.2% of them appearing once. The sequenced sample was PBMCs, mostly from graft donor cells, obtained 360 days after TCRalphabeta/CD19-depleted stem cell transplant. These receptors were obtained from a male patient between 2 and 10 years old who had a stem cell transplant for acute myeloid leukemia, so the T cells may come from the graft donor. CDR3s include the opening cysteine and the closing phenylalanine or tryptophan.

>TRBV5-6
CASSIGPTRGNEQFF
>TRBV28
CASSSIQTQYF
>TRBV15
CATSRAGGAYNEQFF
>TRBV28
CASSPDRFNYGYTF
>TRBV7-8
CASSLAAPREQYF
>TRBV12-3/TRBV12-4
CASSLGLGGLYNEQFF
>TRBV29-1
CSVEPDRENTEAFF
>TRBV6-5
CASSYERLTGAETQYF
>TRBV20-1
CSARLPPGGGRNYEQYF
>TRBV20-1
CCARDSRLAGPYEQYF
>TRBV5-1
CASSLTNLEQFF
>TRBV7-4
CASSLGGPPDEDEQFF
>TRBV5-1
CASSPYLAGSYNEQFF
>TRBV3-1
CASSRIQGEETQYF
>TRBV15
CATRVRDSNQPQHF